The subject of this entry is one T cell receptor beta chain. No antigen is known for it. The sample holds no much larger clone one base away, and base qualities are not on file. The junction carries 10 bases between V and J, which are trimmed by 3 bases and 4 bases respectively. Looking up the germline V gene (reference sequence) yields CDR1 LNHDA and CDR2 SQIVND. Including the terminal cysteine and phenylalanine, the CDR3 comprises 14 residues. The retained sequence is limited to the CDR3, 42 bases, with the frame set at the first base. This sample is part of a study of blood T cell repertoires in COVID-19 (TCRdb year 2020). With regard to the full study: Collaborator samples came from the United States, Italy and Spain and covered acute and convalescent phases of COVID-19. The prospective study material was composed of cDNA or gDNA derived from T cells, B-cell-depleted T cells, or PBMCs. The dataset comprised deeply sampled blood TCRbeta repertoires from subjects exposed to, actively infected with, or recovered from COVID-19. A freely available public database, intended as a resource for researchers studying the immune response to SARS-CoV-2, is where the repertoires were released. The samples were drawn from the first 160 participants of the ongoing ImmuneRACE study and from more than 1,000 subjects provided by 6 global collaborators. A de-identified subject ID, COVID-19 status, age in years and sex were almost always included in the sample metadata. Where HLA class I and class II types were available, the types were taken from metadata supplied by the sample provider, not from assay-based typing.

TCRbeta CDR3 regions were amplified from genomic DNA using the immunoSEQ Assay, a bias-controlled multiplex PCR. In the authors' own workflow: Nucleated cell counts per sample were estimated from amplification of reference gene primers within the assay. Sequence reads were collapsed and filtered to measure the absolute abundance of every unique TCRbeta CDR3 rearrangement. For each sample, productive Simpson clonality was calculated as the square root of Simpson's diversity index over productive rearrangements. TCRdb carries this immuneACCESS record with in-frame sequences only. Its versions omit some clonotypes, under half of them owing to an unresolved V gene in the studies checked, with the rest unexplained. The V and J calls and clone size are taken from that table; D and trimming were inferred from the DNA. The sample includes some 320,000 clones, with roughly 90% observed a single time. The ten biggest clones cover 4% to 6% of the sample.

Enrolling through a virtual design, the prospective study's participants ranged in age from about 18 to 89 years and lived across some 23 United States geographic areas. In the prospective study, cohorts were assigned on the basis of participant-reported clinical history obtained from a screening survey and a study questionnaire. For ImmuneRACE Cohort 3, a participant was defined as recovered based on two consecutive negative NP/OP PCR tests, clearance by a healthcare professional, or resolution of symptoms. Each participant in the prospective study had whole blood, serum and a nasopharyngeal or oropharyngeal swab collected by mobile phlebotomists. Additional blood draws and questionnaires over an approximately two-month period could optionally be provided by prospective study participants. Prospective study blood samples were shipped either frozen or at room temperature before DNA extraction.

What the work shows at the level of the full study, not this receptor alone: The amount of clinical and demographic metadata varied by source and participant and was provided uncurated.

The chain is assembled from TRBV19 and TRBJ1-5, with the D gene uncertain. The sample consisted of PBMCs or T cells enriched from blood (not recorded which). The source of this sequence is a man aged 55 to 70 who had recovered from COVID-19. The DNA is TGTGCCAGTAGTATCCACACCGGGAATCAGCCCCAGCATTTT. The resulting protein is CASSIHTGNQPQHF. Reference TRBV19 and TRBJ1-5 proteins supply the regions before and after the CDR3; the full variable domain is: DGGITQSPKYLFRKEGQNVTLSCEQNLNHDAMYWYRQDPGQGLRLIYYSQIVNDFQKGDIAEGYSVSREKKESFPLTVTSAQKNPTAFYLCASSIHTGNQPQHFGDGTRLSIL.